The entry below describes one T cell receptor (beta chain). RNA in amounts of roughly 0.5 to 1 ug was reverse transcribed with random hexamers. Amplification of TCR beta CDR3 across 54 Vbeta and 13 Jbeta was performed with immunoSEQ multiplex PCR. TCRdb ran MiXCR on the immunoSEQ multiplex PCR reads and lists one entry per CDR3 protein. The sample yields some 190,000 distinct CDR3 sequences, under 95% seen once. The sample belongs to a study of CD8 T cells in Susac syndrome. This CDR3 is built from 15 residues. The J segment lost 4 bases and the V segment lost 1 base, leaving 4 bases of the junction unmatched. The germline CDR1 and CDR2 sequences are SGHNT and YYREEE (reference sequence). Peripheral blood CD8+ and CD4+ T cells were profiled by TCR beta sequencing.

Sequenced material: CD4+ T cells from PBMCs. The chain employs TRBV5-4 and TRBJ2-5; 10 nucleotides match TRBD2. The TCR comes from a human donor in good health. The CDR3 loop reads CASSLPSGGGETQYF. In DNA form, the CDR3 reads TGTGCCAGCAGCTTGCCTAGCGGGGGAGGAGAGACCCAGTACTTC.